One sample yielded the 12 T cell receptor beta chains listed below, sequenced in a study of T cells after yellow fever vaccination. TCRdb re-analysed the 5' RACE reads in MiXCR, keeping a single row per CDR3 protein. The table includes 350,000 to 550,000 distinct CDR3 sequences, around 19% detected once. The specimen was PBMCs, collected before the yellow fever booster vaccination. These receptors all come from a man aged 18 to 35 who received the YFV17D yellow fever vaccine.

This clonotype showed up just a few times. The V and J genes are TRBV7-3 and TRBJ2-3; 8 bases map to TRBD2. V lost 5 bases, J lost 6 bases, and 7 bases stayed unmatched. The length of the CDR3 is 14 residues. In germline, CDR1 is SGHTA, CDR2 FQGTGA. CDR3 sequence: CASSRGGAGDTQYF. CDR3 sequence (DNA): TGTGCCAGCAGCCGGGGGGGTGCTGGGGATACGCAGTATTTT.

This clonotype appeared many times. V and J are TRBV7-6 and TRBJ1-3, with D perhaps TRBD1 (5 bases). The germline CDR1 and CDR2 sequences are SGHVS and FNYEAQ. The CDR3 is 14 residues long. V was cut by 3 bases and J by 2 bases, with 8 bases left in between. The CDR3 sequence is CASSLGVTGNTIYF. The CDR3 region has the DNA TGTGCCAGCAGCTTGGGGGTGACTGGAAACACCATATATTTT.

The rearrangement uses TRBV7-2 and TRBJ1-2; a possible D gene is TRBD1 (5 bases). Trimming cost V 5 bases and J 7 bases, with 17 bases left between them. The CDR3 spans 14 residues. Germline CDR1 and CDR2: SGHTA and FQGNSA. The CDR3 sequence is CASSLYTAGGGYTF. Here the CDR3 DNA reads TGTGCCAGCAGCCTATACACCGCCGGGGGTGGCTACACCTTC.

This clonotype was picked up many times. The V gene is TRBV12-3 or TRBV12-4, the J gene TRBJ2-7, with a possible D match to TRBD1 (6 bases). The V gene lost 8 bases and the J gene lost 7 bases, with 21 bases spanning the gap. The CDR3 is 14 residues long. The CDR3 nucleotides read TGTGCCAGCCGTGCATCAGGGACATGGCAAGAGCAGTACTTC. Translated: CASRASGTWQEQYF.

This clonotype was observed a few times. This chain joins TRBV7-2 and TRBJ2-1; tentatively, D is TRBD1 or TRBD2 (5 bases each). This CDR3 has 15 residues. Germline V gene sequence: CDR1 SGHTA, CDR2 FQGNSA. Trimming stripped 4 bases from V and 6 bases from J, with 16 bases between. The CDR3 DNA reads TGTGCCAGCAGCTCCCGACCGGGACCCCGCAATGAGCAGTTCTTC. This gives the protein CASSSRPGPRNEQFF.

This sequence joins TRBV10-1 and TRBJ2-5, with 9 bases identical to TRBD2. This CDR3 has 16 residues. Per germline, CDR1 WNHNN and CDR2 SYGVQD (reference sequence). V lost 2 bases and J lost 5; bases outside the gene matches: 9. The CDR3 coding sequence is TGCGCCAGCAGTGAGGGGATAGCGGGGGCCTGGGAGACCCAGTACTTC. The encoded protein is CASSEGIAGAWETQYF.

The V call is TRBV6-1, the J call TRBJ2-7; possible D gene TRBD1, 5 bases. There are 14 residues in the CDR3. V gave up 2 bases and J gave up 4 bases, with 12 bases separating them. Germline values: CDR1 MNHNS, CDR2 SASEGT. CDR3 loop: CASSEYDSVYEQYV. CDR3 nucleotide sequence: TGTGCCAGCAGTGAATACGACAGCGTTTACGAGCAGTACGTC.

The V call is TRBV27, the J call TRBJ1-2; TRBD1 matches 8 bases. V was clipped by 5 bases and J by 7 bases; unmatched bases: 3. This CDR3 region has 12 residues. Germline V gene data show CDR1 as MNHEY and CDR2 as SMNVEV (reference sequence). The CDR3 coding sequence is TGTGCCAGCAGTCTGGACAGGGTTGGCTACACCTTC. Protein: CASSLDRVGYTF.

The chain has TRBV2 and TRBJ1-1, with TRBD1 as a possible D gene (5 bases). The V gene's germline CDR1 is SNHLY and CDR2 FYNNEI. The CDR3 covers 14 residues. Trimming left V 3 bases short and J 4 bases short, with 12 bases between. CDR3 loop: CASSDQGRVTEAFF. As DNA, the CDR3 is TGTGCCAGCAGTGACCAGGGCCGCGTCACTGAAGCTTTCTTT.

The chain is built from TRBV7-2 and TRBJ1-1; D unresolved. Trimming pared 2 bases from V and 5 bases from J, leaving 9 bases between. This CDR3 is 13 amino acids long. CDR1 is SGHTA, CDR2 FQGNSA, per germline. The CDR3: CASSLTRATEAFF. Here the CDR3 DNA reads TGTGCCAGCAGCTTAACTCGGGCAACTGAAGCTTTCTTT.

CDR3 amino acids: CASSHRDTRRIAAYNEQFF. DNA for the CDR3: TGTGCCAGCTCACACCGGGACACACGACGAATAGCGGCCTACAATGAGCAGTTCTTC. The chain is built from TRBV18 and TRBJ2-1; D may be TRBD1 or TRBD2 (6 bases each). Germline V CDR1 and CDR2: KGHSH, LQKENI. V lost 4 bases to trimming and J lost 2 bases, with 24 bases between them. The CDR3 sequence is 19 residues long.

This sequence joins TRBV7-9 and TRBJ2-3; D is perhaps TRBD1 (6 bases). The V gene's germline CDR1 is SEHNR and CDR2 FQNEAQ (reference sequence). This CDR3 is built from 17 residues. V lost 2 bases and J lost 2, with 17 bases in between. The CDR3 DNA sequence: TGTGCCAGCAGCTTACTCGGGGCAGGGGAGCCCACAGATACGCAGTATTTT. As protein: CASSLLGAGEPTDTQYF.